This is a list of T cell receptor beta chains from one sample in a study of cytomegalovirus exposure and HLA in healthy donors. TCRdb keeps only in-frame clones here, not all; method: immunoSEQ multiplex PCR. The table has approximately 220,000 clones, 76% seen once. Sequencing was performed on PBMCs. The receptor source for this set is a man between 18 and 29 years old in good health and CMV-seronegative. CDR3s include the opening cysteine and the closing phenylalanine or tryptophan. The D gene is left open where the match is weak. A clone size is listed for some rows: how often the clone was seen (once, few, many), or a class if it is expanded.

j_call | clone_size | d_call | v_call | cdr3_nt | cdr3_aa
TRBJ2-2 | - | - | TRBV2 | TGTGCCAGCAGGGGGGGGCAGCAGGAGCTGTTTTTT | CASRGGQQELFF
TRBJ2-7 | - | TRBD2 | TRBV19 | TGTGCCAGTAGTGCGCTAGCGGTCCCGAGCTCCTACGAGCAGTACTTC | CASSALAVPSSYEQYF
TRBJ1-6 | - | TRBD1 | TRBV6-5 | TGTGCCAGCAGTTACGGGACAGGCTCACCCCTCCACTTT | CASSYGTGSPLHF
TRBJ2-2 | - | TRBD1 | TRBV5-1 | TGCGCCAGCAGCTTGGACAGGGGTGGCGGGGAGCTGTTTTTT | CASSLDRGGGELFF
TRBJ2-1 | - | TRBD2 | TRBV29-1 | TGCAGCGTTGCGAGTCTAGCGGGAGGGTCCAATGAGCAGTTCTTC | CSVASLAGGSNEQFF
TRBJ1-1 | - | - | TRBV6-6 | TGTGCCAGCAGACAGCAGGGGAACACTGAAGCTTTCTTT | CASRQQGNTEAFF
TRBJ2-7 | - | TRBD2 | TRBV30 | TGTGCCTGGAGTAAGGGACTAGCGGGCCTCTCCTACGAGCAGTACTTC | CAWSKGLAGLSYEQYF
TRBJ2-3 | - | TRBD2 | TRBV10-3 | TGTGCCATCACCGTAGCGGGAGGGAGCACAGATACGCAGTATTTT | CAITVAGGSTDTQYF
TRBJ2-2 | - | - | TRBV11-3 | TGTGCCAGCTCCCGAGGCGGAGAGACCGGGGAGCTGTTTTTT | CASSRGGETGELFF
TRBJ2-7 | - | TRBD1 | TRBV30 | TGTGCCTGGACTCCGGGACAGGGTAATTACGAGCAGTACTTC | CAWTPGQGNYEQYF
TRBJ2-5 | - | TRBD2 | TRBV25-1 | TGTGCCAGCAAGCGGGATCAAGAGACCCAGTACTTC | CASKRDQETQYF
TRBJ2-1 | - | - | TRBV18 | TGTGCCAGCTCACCACCGGAGGGCTTAGACAATGAGCAGTTCTTC | CASSPPEGLDNEQFF
TRBJ2-7 | - | TRBD1 | TRBV5-4 | TGTGCCAGCAGCCTCGGACAGGGGTTCTACGAGCAGTACTTC | CASSLGQGFYEQYF
TRBJ1-2 | - | - | TRBV6-1 | TGTGCCAGCAGCCTAGCCGGGACAACTGATGGCTACACCTTC | CASSLAGTTDGYTF
TRBJ2-7 | few | TRBD2 | TRBV6-6 | TGTGCCAGCATCTCCGGGGCGGGAGGGCCCAACGAGCAGTACTTC | CASISGAGGPNEQYF
TRBJ1-1 | - | - | TRBV7-2 | TGTGCCAGCAGCTCCCGGGGGGTGTGGGACACTGAAGCTTTCTTT | CASSSRGVWDTEAFF
TRBJ2-7 | few | TRBD1 | TRBV5-1 | TGCGCCAGCTCTTTGAAGGGACAGGTCTCCTACGAGCAGTACTTC | CASSLKGQVSYEQYF
TRBJ1-1 | - | - | TRBV5-1 | TGCGCCAGCCGTGGTACTTCGGACATGGGGAACACTGAAGCTTTCTTT | CASRGTSDMGNTEAFF
TRBJ2-4 | - | TRBD1 | TRBV2 | TGTGCCAGCAGTCGGACAGGGATGGGCATTCAGTACTTC | CASSRTGMGIQYF
TRBJ1-1 | once | - | TRBV2 | TGTGCCAGCGGGGCTTTAGGAGGGCTTCTGAACACTGAAGCTTTCTTT | CASGALGGLLNTEAFF
TRBJ2-7 | - | - | TRBV5-6 | TGTGCCAGCAGCCCGGACAGCAAAGCTACCTACGAGCAGTACTTC | CASSPDSKATYEQYF
TRBJ2-7 | - | TRBD2 | TRBV2 | TGTGCCACCCTGGGACTAGCGGAGGAATTCTCCTACGAGCAGTACTTC | CATLGLAEEFSYEQYF
TRBJ1-1 | - | - | TRBV6-5 | TGTGCCAGCAGCTACACGGGGGGGACTGAAGCTTTCTTT | CASSYTGGTEAFF
TRBJ2-7 | - | TRBD1 | TRBV7-9 | TGTGCCAGCAGCCTCATGGCAGGGGGAGAGCAGTACTTC | CASSLMAGGEQYF
TRBJ2-5 | few | - | TRBV30 | TGTGCCTGGAGTAAATCGGACCAAGAGACCCAGTACTTC | CAWSKSDQETQYF
TRBJ2-1 | - | - | TRBV28 | TGTGCCAGCAATTACCAGGGGGAGGCCTACAATGAGCAGTTCTTC | CASNYQGEAYNEQFF
TRBJ1-4 | - | - | TRBV7-9 | TGTGCCAGCAGTACAACACTAGCAACTAATGAAAAACTGTTTTTT | CASSTTLATNEKLFF
TRBJ2-7 | once | TRBD1 | TRBV7-8 | TGTGCCAGCAGCTTAGGAAGTGGGACAGGGAACGAGCAGTACTTC | CASSLGSGTGNEQYF
TRBJ2-3 | - | TRBD2 | TRBV9 | TGTGCCAGCAGCGTAGGAGGGGAGGGAGAAAATACGCAGTATTTT | CASSVGGEGENTQYF
TRBJ2-7 | - | TRBD2 | TRBV6-1 | TGTGCCAGCAGTGGGGGGACTAGCGGGACAGTCTCCTACGAGCAGTACTTC | CASSGGTSGTVSYEQYF
TRBJ1-1 | - | - | TRBV7-9 | TGTTCCAGCATGGGGCAGAACACTGAAGCTTTCTTT | CSSMGQNTEAFF
TRBJ2-7 | - | - | TRBV25-1 | TGTGCCAGCAGTGAGGGCGGGGGCTCCCACGAGCAGTACTTC | CASSEGGGSHEQYF
TRBJ2-7 | - | TRBD2 | TRBV6-6 | TGTGCCGCGGGGGTTTCCTACGAGCAGTACTTC | CAAGVSYEQYF
TRBJ2-3 | - | TRBD1 | TRBV12-5 | TGTGCTAGTGGTTCCCACAGGGGTCCAGATACGCAGTATTTT | CASGSHRGPDTQYF
TRBJ2-1 | - | - | TRBV29-1 | TGCAGCGTTGAGGAGAGCTCCTACAATGAGCAGTTCTTC | CSVEESSYNEQFF
TRBJ1-5 | - | - | TRBV19 | TGTGCCAGTACAGGGTTGGGCAATCAGCCCCAGCATTTT | CASTGLGNQPQHF
TRBJ2-7 | - | TRBD2 | TRBV7-9 | TGTGCCAGCAGCTTAGCGCCGGGAGGGGCCGACGAGCAGTACTTC | CASSLAPGGADEQYF
TRBJ2-7 | - | - | TRBV14 | TGTGCCAGCAGCCAAGACAGCTACGAGCAGTACTTC | CASSQDSYEQYF
TRBJ2-7 | - | TRBD1 | TRBV28 | TGTGCCAGCAGCCCTCATCAGACAGGGGTCGAGCAGTACTTC | CASSPHQTGVEQYF
TRBJ2-1 | once | TRBD2 | TRBV5-1 | TGCGCCAGCAGCCAGGGACTAGCGGGTTGGGTCGATGAGCAGTTCTTC | CASSQGLAGWVDEQFF
TRBJ1-6 | - | - | TRBV19 | TGTGCCAGTAGGACCCTCCAGGGGAGTTCACCCCTCCACTTT | CASRTLQGSSPLHF